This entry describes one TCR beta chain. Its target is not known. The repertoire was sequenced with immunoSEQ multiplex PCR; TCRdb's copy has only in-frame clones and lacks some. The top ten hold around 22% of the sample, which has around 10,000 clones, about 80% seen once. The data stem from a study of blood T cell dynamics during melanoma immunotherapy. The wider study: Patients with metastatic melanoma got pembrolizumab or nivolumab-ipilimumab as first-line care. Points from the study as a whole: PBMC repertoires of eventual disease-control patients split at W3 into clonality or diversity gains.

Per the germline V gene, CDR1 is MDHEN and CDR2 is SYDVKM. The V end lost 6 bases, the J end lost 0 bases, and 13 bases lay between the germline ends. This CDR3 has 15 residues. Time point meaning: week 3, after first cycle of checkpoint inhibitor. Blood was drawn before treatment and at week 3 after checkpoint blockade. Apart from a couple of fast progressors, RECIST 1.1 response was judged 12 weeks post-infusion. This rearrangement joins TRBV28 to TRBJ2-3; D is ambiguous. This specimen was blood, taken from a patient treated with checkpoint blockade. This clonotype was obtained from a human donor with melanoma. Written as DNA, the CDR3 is TGTGCCAGCAGACCACCCGCCGGTAGCACAGATACGCAGTATTTT. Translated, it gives CASRPPAGSTDTQYF.